Listed here are 31 T cell receptor beta chains from one sample, sequenced in a study of CD8 T cells in Susac syndrome. cDNA came from about 0.46 to 1 ug RNA primed by random hexamers. TCRdb analysed the immunoSEQ multiplex PCR reads with MiXCR anew, one entry per CDR3 protein. There are some 94,000 distinct CDR3 sequences in the sample; over 90% occur only once, and 0.3% lies in the top ten. Sequenced input: CD4+ T cells from PBMCs. The receptors stem from a human donor with Susac syndrome.

Written as DNA, the CDR3 is TGTGCCACCAGTGATTCCCGACCGGGACAGGGAAGAACCTATGGCTACACCTTC. It translates to CATSDSRPGQGRTYGYTF. V usage is TRBV24-1 and J usage is TRBJ1-2; the match to TRBD1 covers 9 bases. The junction had 13 bases not matched to a gene; V was cut back by 2 bases and J by 4 bases. This CDR3 has 18 amino acids. Germline-derived CDR1 and CDR2 are KGHDR and SFDVKD.

The rearrangement uses TRBV20-1 and TRBJ2-1; no clear D gene. With 1 base removed from V and 7 bases from J, the gap between germline ends came to 8 bases. In germline, CDR1 is DFQATT, CDR2 SNEGSKA (reference sequence). The CDR3 consists of 12 residues. CDR3 amino acids: CSARGPANEQFF. CDR3 DNA: TGCAGTGCTAGAGGTCCAGCGAATGAGCAGTTCTTC.

This chain joins TRBV30 and TRBJ1-5; 9 bases match TRBD1. The CDR3 consists of 14 residues. In germline, CDR1 is GTSNPN, CDR2 SVGIG (reference sequence). The V and J ends lost 3 bases and 4 bases, in that order; junction bases with no gene match: 4. CDR3 amino acids: CAWRMTGGNQPQHF. CDR3 sequence (DNA): TGTGCCTGGAGAATGACAGGGGGGAATCAGCCCCAGCATTTT. Variable domain in full (rest from reference TRBV30 and TRBJ1-5): SQTIHQWPATLVQPVGSPLSLECTVEGTSNPNLYWYRQAAGRGLQLLFYSVGIGQISSEVPQNLSASRPQDRQFILSSKKLLLSDSGFYLCAWRMTGGNQPQHFGDGTRLSIL.

The genes are TRBV9 and TRBJ2-3; 10 positions agree with TRBD2. The CDR3 sequence is 14 residues long. Germline V CDR1 and CDR2: SGDLS, YYNGEE. Germline trimming cut 4 bases from V and 6 bases from J; bases unmatched to any gene: 5. DNA for the CDR3: TGTGCCAGCAGCTCACAGCGGGGGGGGGATACGCAGTATTTT. Translated, it gives CASSSQRGGDTQYF. Variable domain in full (rest from reference TRBV9 and TRBJ2-3): DSGVTQTPKHLITATGQRVTLRCSPRSGDLSVYWYQQSLDQGLQFLIQYYNGEERAKGNILERFSAQQFPDLHSELNLSSLELGDSALYFCASSSQRGGDTQYFGPGTRLTVL.

This chain uses TRBV20-1 with TRBJ2-5, with D possibly matching TRBD2 (6 bases). Germline values: CDR1 DFQATT, CDR2 SNEGSKA (reference sequence). V gave up 6 bases and J gave up 5 bases, with 13 bases separating them. The CDR3 has 12 residues. The CDR3 sequence: CSAPEGVETQYF. The CDR3 DNA sequence: TGCAGTGCCCCGGAGGGAGTGGAGACCCAGTACTTC.

This chain joins TRBV7-3 and TRBJ2-5; D may correspond to TRBD1 or TRBD2 (5 bases each). CDR3 size: 15 residues. Trimming left V 2 bases short and J 4 bases short, with 14 bases between. The germline gives CDR1 SGHTA, CDR2 FQGTGA. The CDR3 coding sequence is TGTGCCAGCAGCTTAGGGACGGACGAGGCAGAGACCCAGTACTTC. Protein: CASSLGTDEAETQYF.

This clonotype has just one count. As DNA, the CDR3 is TGTGCCAGCAGCTTCTCCGGGGGGCCCCTTAGCACAGATACGCAGTATTTT. Translation: CASSFSGGPLSTDTQYF. The chain uses TRBV7-3 and TRBJ2-3; the D gene is possibly TRBD2 (7 bases). Germline V lookup: CDR1 SGHTA, CDR2 FQGTGA. The CDR3 contains 17 residues. V lost 3 bases and J lost 0, with 16 bases in between. Variable domain in full (rest from reference TRBV7-3 and TRBJ2-3): GAGVSQTPSNKVTEKGKYVELRCDPISGHTALYWYRQSLGQGPEFLIYFQGTGAADDSGLPNDRFFAVRPEGSVSTLKIQRTERGDSAVYLCASSFSGGPLSTDTQYFGPGTRLTVL.

There are a few counts of this clonotype. The chain uses TRBV11-2 and TRBJ2-3; D is perhaps TRBD2 (7 bases). The CDR3 sequence is 15 residues long. Per the germline V gene, CDR1 is SGHAT and CDR2 is FQNNGV. V was pared by 5 bases and J by 6 bases, with 18 bases between. CDR3 sequence reads: CASSLKGGPWDTQYF. The CDR3 DNA is TGTGCCAGCAGCCTCAAGGGGGGGCCATGGGATACGCAGTATTTT.

The CDR3 here is CSATWDTPNTGELFF. DNA of the CDR3: TGCAGTGCTACTTGGGACACCCCGAACACCGGGGAGCTGTTTTTT. J is TRBJ2-2 and V is TRBV20-1, with D tentatively TRBD1 (6 bases). CDR3 size: 15 residues. The germline V and J ends were trimmed by 4 bases and 0 bases, with 12 bases remaining between them. Per the germline V gene, CDR1 is DFQATT and CDR2 is SNEGSKA (reference sequence).

V usage is TRBV7-9 and J usage is TRBJ1-2; the D gene is possibly TRBD1 (6 bases). Germline CDR1 and CDR2: SEHNR and FQNEAQ (reference sequence). V lost 5 bases, J lost 13 bases, and 20 bases lay in between. This CDR3 is 13 amino acids long. The CDR3 nucleotides are TGTGCCAGCAGCGTAGATAGGGGGGATCCGCGCACCTTC. Its translation: CASSVDRGDPRTF.

The chain carries TRBV30 and TRBJ1-5; D may be TRBD1 (5 bases). V was shortened by 5 bases and J by 3 bases, with 11 bases between the two germline ends. In germline, CDR1 is GTSNPN, CDR2 SVGIG (reference sequence). The CDR3 totals 13 residues. CDR3 sequence reads: CAWGRTYNQPQHF. Here the CDR3 DNA reads TGTGCCTGGGGAAGGACATACAATCAGCCCCAGCATTTT. Full variable domain (outside the CDR3, taken from reference TRBV30 and TRBJ1-5): SQTIHQWPATLVQPVGSPLSLECTVEGTSNPNLYWYRQAAGRGLQLLFYSVGIGQISSEVPQNLSASRPQDRQFILSSKKLLLSDSGFYLCAWGRTYNQPQHFGDGTRLSIL.

The rearrangement joins TRBV20-1 to TRBJ2-3; D is unclear. Germline V CDR1 and CDR2: DFQATT, SNEGSKA (reference sequence). The length of the CDR3 is 16 residues. The ends were cut back, 5 bases at V and 0 bases at J, with 18 bases in the middle. CDR3 DNA sequence: TGCAGTGCTCCCCGTCGCCGGGCCTCTAGCACAGATACGCAGTATTTT. Its protein is CSAPRRRASSTDTQYF.

The chain recombines TRBV6-5 with TRBJ1-1, with 7 bases matching TRBD1. The CDR3 runs 13 residues. V trimming: 9 bases; J trimming: 2 bases; junction bases outside the gene matches: 6. Looked up from germline, CDR1 is MNHEY and CDR2 is SVGAGI. The CDR3 reads CASGQAPNTEAFF. CDR3 coding DNA: TGTGCCAGTGGACAGGCTCCTAACACTGAAGCTTTCTTT.

This chain connects TRBV20-1 to TRBJ1-4, with D hard to call. Trimming stripped 2 bases from V and 4 bases from J, with 11 bases between. CDR3 size: 14 residues. The germline V gene has CDR1 DFQATT and CDR2 SNEGSKA (reference sequence). The CDR3 region is CSARIDGINEKLFF. CDR3 DNA: TGCAGTGCTAGAATAGACGGAATTAATGAAAAACTGTTTTTT.

V is TRBV2 and J is TRBJ2-1, with 11 bases identical to TRBD1. Germline V lookup: CDR1 SNHLY, CDR2 FYNNEI. Germline trimming cut 8 bases from V and 8 bases from J; bases unmatched to any gene: 8. The CDR3 covers 14 residues. The DNA of the CDR3 is TGTGCCAGCTTAGTAGGACAGGGGGCGGATGAGCAGTTCTTC. Its protein is CASLVGQGADEQFF.

The chain links TRBV2 to TRBJ2-1, with 12 bases fitting TRBD2. The junction had 3 bases not matched to a gene; V was cut back by 5 bases and J by 10 bases. The germline gives CDR1 SNHLY, CDR2 FYNNEI. CDR3 length: 13 residues. The CDR3 DNA is TGTGCCAGCAGTCTAGCGGGGGGGAGGGAGCAGTTCTTC. It is translated as CASSLAGGREQFF.

V gene TRBV9 combines with J gene TRBJ2-7; 7 bases map to TRBD1. With V trimmed by 0 bases and J by 0 bases, 12 bases remained unmatched. Germline V gives CDR1 SGDLS, CDR2 YYNGEE. The CDR3 sequence is 18 residues long. CDR3 coding DNA: TGTGCCAGCAGCGTAGGGCCCCCTGTAGGGGGCATCTCCTACGAGCAGTACTTC. Translated: CASSVGPPVGGISYEQYF.

This clonotype has just one count. The chain is built from TRBV7-9 and TRBJ2-3; 10 positions match TRBD2. Germline trimming cut 8 bases from V and 6 bases from J; bases unmatched to any gene: 8. This CDR3 comprises 14 residues. The germline V gene has CDR1 SEHNR and CDR2 FQNEAQ (reference sequence). The CDR3: CASVSGGSADTQYF. CDR3 sequence (DNA): TGTGCCAGCGTTAGCGGGGGGAGTGCCGATACGCAGTATTTT.

The V gene is TRBV28, the J gene TRBJ1-5; 8 nucleotides align to TRBD1. This CDR3 has 15 residues. V trimming: 3 bases; J trimming: 3 bases; junction bases outside the gene matches: 4. Germline CDR1 MDHEN, CDR2 SYDVKM. The CDR3 region is CASSFATGVNQPQHF. CDR3 in DNA: TGTGCCAGCAGTTTTGCGACAGGGGTCAATCAGCCCCAGCATTTT.

The V call is TRBV6-5, the J call TRBJ1-3, with 7 nucleotides matching TRBD1. After removal of 1 base from V and 2 bases from J, the junction contained 2 bases not matched to a gene. CDR1 is MNHEY, CDR2 SVGAGI, per germline. This CDR3 is built from 15 residues. CDR3 protein: CASSYLGQAGNTIYF. The CDR3 nucleotides are TGTGCCAGCAGTTACTTAGGACAGGCTGGAAACACCATATATTTT.

The V call is TRBV7-3, the J call TRBJ1-1; D gene ambiguous. The CDR3 is made up of 14 amino acids. Germline lookup yields CDR1 SGHTA and CDR2 FQGTGA. V gave up 2 bases and J gave up 3 bases, with 10 bases separating them. The DNA of the CDR3 is TGTGCCAGCAGCTTAGAGAGGTTAGACACTGAAGCTTTCTTT. Its translation is CASSLERLDTEAFF.

The chain employs TRBV30 and TRBJ2-3; 8 nucleotides agree with TRBD2. Germline V gene data show CDR1 as GTSNPN and CDR2 as SVGIG (reference sequence). Losses at the gene ends were 8 bases for V and 9 bases for J; bases not matched to a gene: 22. This CDR3 is 16 amino acids long. CDR3 nucleotide sequence: TGTGCCCGGCTTCACCTTTCCGTGGCTAGCGGGCTGACGCAGTATTTT. Encoded protein: CARLHLSVASGLTQYF.

This chain joins TRBV30 and TRBJ1-1; D gene unclear. The length of the CDR3 is 14 residues. Germline assignment: CDR1 GTSNPN and CDR2 SVGIG (reference sequence). Trimming took 0 bases from V and 4 from J, leaving 12 bases between them. CDR3 coding DNA: TGTGCCTGGAGTGTACGTGGGAGCCTCACTGAAGCTTTCTTT. Its translation is CAWSVRGSLTEAFF.

The rearrangement joins TRBV5-1 to TRBJ2-7, with TRBD1 as a possible D gene (6 bases). The CDR3 is 13 residues long. Per the germline V gene, CDR1 is SGHRS and CDR2 is YFSETQ. The V and J ends lost 4 bases and 0 bases respectively, with 8 bases between them. The CDR3 region has the DNA TGCGCCAGCAGCACAGGGAGCTCCTACGAGCAGTACTTC. It codes for CASSTGSSYEQYF.

The CDR3: CASSLRTGYETQYF. The CDR3 coding sequence is TGCGCCAGCAGCCTACGGACAGGTTACGAGACCCAGTACTTC. J is TRBJ2-5 and V is TRBV5-1; 7 nucleotides line up with TRBD1. Germline lookup yields CDR1 SGHRS and CDR2 YFSETQ. This CDR3 region has 14 residues. Trimming at V came to 4 bases and at J to 5 bases, leaving 8 bases not matched to a gene.

This chain uses TRBV29-1 with TRBJ1-1, with 8 bases lining up with TRBD1. This CDR3 contains 11 residues. Unmatched junction bases numbered 5, after V lost 3 bases and J lost 11 bases. Germline assignment: CDR1 SQVTM and CDR2 ANQGSEA. CDR3 residues: CSVDRGRGAFF. As DNA, the CDR3 is TGCAGCGTTGACAGGGGGCGTGGGGCTTTCTTT. Looking up the rest from reference TRBV29-1 and TRBJ1-1 gives the full variable domain: SAVISQKPSRDICQRGTSLTIQCQVDSQVTMMFWYRQQPGQSLTLIATANQGSEATYESGFVIDKFPISRPNLTFSTLTVSNMSPEDSSIYLCSVDRGRGAFFGQGTRLTVV.

The chain carries TRBV7-6 and TRBJ2-7; D is tentatively TRBD1 or TRBD2 (6 bases each). CDR1 and CDR2 (germline): SGHVS, FNYEAQ. The CDR3 consists of 12 residues. V was cut by 7 bases and J by 8 bases, with 15 bases left in between. CDR3 amino acids: CASNRVGGKQYF. The CDR3 region has the DNA TGTGCCAGCAACCGAGTAGGGGGGAAGCAGTACTTC. The complete variable domain, with remaining parts taken from reference TRBV7-6 and TRBJ2-7, reads GAGVSQSPRYKVTKRGQDVALRCDPISGHVSLYWYRQALGQGPEFLTYFNYEAQQDKSGLPNDRFSAERPEGSISTLTIQRTEQRDSAMYRCASNRVGGKQYFGPGTRLTVT.

In nucleotides, the CDR3 is TGTGCCTGGAGTGTACCTCAGGGGCTTCGTAATTCACCCCTCCACTTT. The encoded protein is CAWSVPQGLRNSPLHF. The genes are TRBV30 and TRBJ1-6; D perhaps matches TRBD1 (6 bases). CDR3 length equals 16 residues. Trimming took off 0 bases at V and 6 bases at J, with 15 bases between the two ends. Looked up from germline, CDR1 is GTSNPN and CDR2 is SVGIG (reference sequence).

The chain uses TRBV20-1 and TRBJ1-1; 8 bases are a match to TRBD1. V shed 3 bases, J shed 3 bases, and the junction held 6 bases outside the gene matches. In germline, CDR1 is DFQATT, CDR2 SNEGSKA (reference sequence). The CDR3 contains 14 residues. In DNA form, the CDR3 reads TGCAGTGCTAGTGATCAGGGGGCCTACACTGAAGCTTTCTTT. It translates to CSASDQGAYTEAFF.

V usage is TRBV9 and J usage is TRBJ2-3, with D possibly called TRBD1 or TRBD2 (6 bases each). Germline assignment: CDR1 SGDLS and CDR2 YYNGEE. Trimming stripped 4 bases from V and 0 bases from J, with 15 bases between. CDR3 size: 16 residues. CDR3: CASSPYGGTSTDTQYF. The CDR3 DNA is TGTGCCAGCAGCCCTTACGGGGGCACTAGCACAGATACGCAGTATTTT.

This chain joins TRBV29-1 and TRBJ2-1; the match to TRBD2 covers 12 bases. The CDR3 loop spans 15 amino acids. V was clipped by 8 bases and J by 4 bases; unmatched bases: 9. Germline V gene sequence: CDR1 SQVTM, CDR2 ANQGSEA. CDR3 loop: CSTESTSGGYNEQFF. The CDR3 nucleotides are TGCAGCACTGAGTCCACTAGCGGGGGGTACAATGAGCAGTTCTTC.